Sequencing of this TCR beta chain was carried out in a study of T cells in Graves' hyperthyroidism and ophthalmopathy. Background on the study: Initial diagnosis, before any treatment, was when peripheral blood was collected.

Amplified TCR beta CDR3 regions came from RNA transcripts. TCR CDR3 regions were first amplified by RT-PCR with HTBI primers. TCRdb reprocessed the multiplex PCR reads with MiXCR, giving one entry per CDR3 protein. The table has approximately 600,000 distinct CDR3 sequences, less than 25% seen once. Study-wide points: Researchers found most expanded thyroid clonotypes above 0.001 in blood as well.

The study included ophthalmopathy patients with Clinical Activity Score at least 3, NOSPECS grade at least 4 and duration under 3 months. PBMCs stemmed from 10 ml fresh peripheral blood. Remarks on this clonotype: Its antigen remains unidentified.

This receptor was taken from a man younger than 40 with Graves' ophthalmopathy. The specimen was blood.

The CDR3 DNA follows: TGCGCCAGCAGCGAAACTAGCGACCCCTACAATGAGCAGTTCTTC. Translating it yields CASSETSDPYNEQFF. The rearrangement links TRBV5-1 to TRBJ2-1; 7 bases fit TRBD2. The CDR3 totals 15 residues. The ends lost 4 bases at V and 2 bases at J; junction bases unmatched: 6. CDR1 SGHRS and CDR2 YFSETQ come from the germline V gene.